The rows below give T cell receptor beta chains drawn from one sample of a study of OX40 agonist ivuxolimab in advanced cancers. The method was immunoSEQ multiplex PCR; TCRdb's version includes in-frame clones alone and lacks a portion of them. Of 65,000 to 90,000 clones listed, about 89% are singletons. The source was CD4+ or CD8+ T cells sorted from blood, collected in a trial of the OX40 agonist ivuxolimab. These receptor sequences come from an adult with an advanced solid tumor such as melanoma, head and neck, liver or kidney cancer. Both conserved end residues are part of each CDR3. The D gene is left open where the match is weak. For some rows the clone size is stated as once, few or many, or as a class when expanded; others skip it.

TRBD2 TRBJ2-1 - TRBV9 CASRAGGSDEQFF TGTGCCAGCAGAGCGGGGGGCTCGGATGAGCAGTTCTTC
- TRBJ1-1 - TRBV6-6 CASSPRREAEAFF TGTGCCAGCAGTCCCCGTCGTGAGGCTGAAGCTTTCTTT
- TRBJ2-5 - TRBV29-1 CSVIQETQYF TGCAGCGTAATTCAAGAGACCCAGTACTTC
TRBD2 TRBJ2-1 once TRBV9 CASSGGTSGMLEQFF TGTGCCAGCAGCGGAGGGACTAGCGGGATGCTCGAGCAGTTCTTC
- TRBJ2-1 - TRBV28 CASSLLDRSYNEQFF TGTGCCAGCAGTTTACTTGACAGGTCATACAATGAGCAGTTCTTC
- TRBJ2-3 - TRBV15 CATSRDTDTQYF TGTGCCACCAGCAGAGACACAGATACGCAGTATTTT
- TRBJ1-5 - TRBV19 CASSVRDYNQPQHF TGTGCCAGTAGTGTACGGGACTATAATCAGCCCCAGCATTTT
TRBD1 TRBJ2-3 - TRBV19 CATQGATDTQYF TGTGCCACACAGGGGGCCACAGATACGCAGTATTTT
- TRBJ1-1 - TRBV6-5 CASSQNPAFF TGTGCCAGCAGTCAAAACCCGGCTTTCTTT
- TRBJ2-1 - TRBV21-1 CASTLVLIAGGPDEQFF TGTGCCAGCACGCTTGTCCTGATAGCGGGAGGGCCCGATGAGCAGTTCTTC
- TRBJ1-2 - TRBV6-5 CASSYLEGGYTF TGTGCCAGCAGTTACCTAGAAGGTGGCTACACCTTC
- TRBJ1-5 - TRBV4-2 CASSQDPGGQPQHF TGTGCCAGCAGCCAAGATCCTGGGGGCCAGCCCCAGCATTTT
- TRBJ2-7 - TRBV11-2 CASSPTLEQYF TGTGCCAGCAGCCCCACCCTCGAGCAGTACTTC
TRBD2 TRBJ2-1 - TRBV2 CASREVAGRVFF TGTGCCAGCAGGGAAGTAGCGGGTCGGGTGTTCTTC
- TRBJ1-3 - TRBV11-3 CASTTGPSSGNTIYF TGTGCCAGCACCACCGGTCCTAGCTCTGGAAACACCATATATTTT
- TRBJ2-7 - TRBV27 CASSEVYEQYF TGTGCCAGCAGCGAGGTCTACGAGCAGTACTTC
- TRBJ2-1 - TRBV7-2 CASSLSSNEQFF TGTGCCAGCAGCTTGAGTTCCAATGAGCAGTTCTTC
- TRBJ2-5 - TRBV18 CASSPQGSPQETQYF TGTGCCAGCTCACCACAAGGATCCCCACAAGAGACCCAGTACTTC
TRBD1 TRBJ1-6 few TRBV30 CAWSSGQGYETLHF TGTGCCTGGAGTAGCGGACAGGGGTACGAGACCCTCCACTTT
- TRBJ1-3 - TRBV30 CAWSVDTGNTIYF TGTGCCTGGAGTGTAGATACAGGAAACACCATATATTTT
TRBD1 TRBJ1-2 - TRBV6-6 CASSALGDRDNYGYTF TGTGCCAGCAGTGCCCTAGGGGACAGGGATAACTATGGCTACACCTTC
- TRBJ2-1 - TRBV4-3 CASSPTDSNEQFF TGCGCCAGCAGCCCAACCGACTCCAATGAGCAGTTCTTC
TRBD1 TRBJ1-2 - TRBV6-5 CASSGTGGLNGYTF TGTGCCAGCAGTGGGACAGGGGGCCTAAATGGCTACACCTTC
- TRBJ1-6 - TRBV2 CASSLDRYESNYNSPLHF TGTGCCAGCAGCTTAGACAGATACGAAAGTAACTATAATTCACCCCTCCACTTT
- TRBJ2-5 - TRBV28 CASSWRGTWETQYF TGTGCCAGCAGTTGGAGGGGGACATGGGAGACCCAGTACTTC
- TRBJ1-5 - TRBV30 CAWSVYGDQPQHF TGTGCCTGGAGTGTATATGGGGATCAGCCCCAGCATTTT
- TRBJ1-4 - TRBV28 CASSFPRAGVFEKLFF TGTGCCAGCAGTTTCCCCAGAGCAGGGGTTTTTGAAAAACTGTTTTTT
- TRBJ1-1 few TRBV28 CASSRGPYTEAFF TGTGCCAGCAGTCGGGGTCCTTACACTGAAGCTTTCTTT
- TRBJ1-2 - TRBV4-3 CASSPGSNYGYTF TGCGCCAGCAGCCCGGGGAGTAACTATGGCTACACCTTC